This note documents a single T cell receptor beta chain sequence. CDR3 size: 13 residues. The V gene's germline CDR1 is MGHDK and CDR2 SYGVNS. V lost 4 bases and J 5 bases, leaving 9 bases between the germline ends. This specimen comes from a study of shared clonotypes between healthy human individuals. Profiling relied on immunoSEQ multiplex PCR, and the TCRdb table lists in-frame clones only, not all of them. This table holds millions of clones, more than 90% found once. The source of this sequence is a young man in good health. Sequencing used naive CD4+ T cells sorted from blood. The subset is: CD45RA+ positively selected. The V gene is TRBV25-1, the J gene TRBJ2-1; D is possibly TRBD1 or TRBD2 (5 bases each). CDR3 residues: CASSVGVHNEQFF. In DNA form, the CDR3 reads TGTGCCAGCAGTGTGGGGGTTCACAATGAGCAGTTCTTC.